The 25 T cell receptor beta chains below come from one sample, sequenced in a study of cytotoxic CD8 clonotypes in ibrutinib-treated CLL. Produced via immunoSEQ multiplex PCR; TCRdb's table is partial and in-frame only. The table records tens of thousands of clones, 90% of them present only once. Sequenced material: PBMCs, taken after 12 months of ibrutinib treatment. These receptors were taken from a human donor with chronic lymphocytic leukemia.

The rearrangement joins TRBV4-1 to TRBJ2-1; no clear D. The length of the CDR3 is 15 residues. The V and J ends lost 1 base and 3 bases respectively, with 10 bases between them. Germline assignment: CDR1 MGHRA and CDR2 YSYEKL. The CDR3 bases are TGCGCCAGCAGCCAAGGATTGGTGGGCTACAATGAGCAGTTCTTC. The encoded protein is CASSQGLVGYNEQFF.

The V call is TRBV7-2, the J call TRBJ2-1; 8 bases are a match to TRBD2. This CDR3 comprises 14 residues. The ends lost 8 bases at V and 9 bases at J; junction bases unmatched: 12. The germline V gene encodes CDR1 SGHTA and CDR2 FQGNSA. The CDR3 sequence: CASHTSGRISEQFF. The CDR3, as DNA: TGTGCCAGCCATACTAGCGGAAGGATCAGTGAGCAGTTCTTC.

V is TRBV11-1 and J is TRBJ2-1, with TRBD2 matching over 12 bases. Trimming removed 5 bases from V and 7 bases from J; junction bases left unmatched: 6. This CDR3 region has 15 residues. Germline V lookup: CDR1 SGHAT, CDR2 FQDESV (reference sequence). The CDR3 DNA is TGTGCCAGCAGCCTAATACTAGCGGGAGGAAATGAGCAGTTCTTC. Translated, it gives CASSLILAGGNEQFF.

CDR3 amino acids: CASSVGSGSFDNEQFF. The CDR3 coding sequence is TGTGCCAGCAGCGTAGGTAGCGGGAGTTTTGACAATGAGCAGTTCTTC. V usage is TRBV9 and J usage is TRBJ2-1, with TRBD2 matching over 9 bases. This CDR3 comprises 16 residues. The germline gives CDR1 SGDLS, CDR2 YYNGEE. Trimming cost V 0 bases and J 5 bases; bases outside gene matches: 6.

The chain joins TRBV28 to TRBJ1-2; D might be TRBD1 (6 bases). The CDR3 is 14 residues long. CDR1 is MDHEN, CDR2 SYDVKM, per germline. With 8 bases removed from V and 4 bases from J, the gap between germline ends came to 17 bases. In DNA form, the CDR3 reads TGTGCCAGCCGAAGGATGGACAGCCGCTATGGCTACACCTTC. This sequence encodes CASRRMDSRYGYTF.

V is TRBV5-1 and J is TRBJ1-1; D is undetermined. V shed 1 base and J shed 2 bases, with 0 bases lying between them. The CDR3 length is 11 residues. Per germline, CDR1 SGHRS and CDR2 YFSETQ. As DNA, the CDR3 is TGCGCCAGCAGCTTGAACACTGAAGCTTTCTTT. Translation gives CASSLNTEAFF. The variable domain in full, completed from reference TRBV5-1 and TRBJ1-1, reads KAGVTQTPRYLIKTRGQQVTLSCSPISGHRSVSWYQQTPGQGLQFLFEYFSETQRNKGNFPGRFSGRQFSNSRSEMNVSTLELGDSALYLCASSLNTEAFFGQGTRLTVV.

The rearrangement joins TRBV11-3 to TRBJ2-1, with TRBD2 matching 8 bases. V trimming: 0 bases; J trimming: 4 bases; junction bases outside the gene matches: 14. CDR3 size: 19 residues. Per germline, CDR1 SGHNT and CDR2 YENEEA. The CDR3: CASSLDAREGRWDYNEQFF. The CDR3 nucleotides read TGTGCCAGCAGCTTAGATGCCCGGGAGGGCCGATGGGATTACAATGAGCAGTTCTTC.

The V and J genes are TRBV28 and TRBJ1-3; D is possibly TRBD1 (6 bases). The germline gives CDR1 MDHEN, CDR2 SYDVKM. This CDR3 region has 15 residues. V lost 5 bases and J lost 0, with 11 bases in between. DNA of the CDR3: TGTGCCAGCAGTGCCTGGACAGACTCTGGAAACACCATATATTTT. Protein sequence: CASSAWTDSGNTIYF.

This chain uses TRBV28 with TRBJ1-5, with D possibly being TRBD1 (6 bases). V was trimmed by 3 bases and J by 10 bases, leaving 10 bases between them. The CDR3 loop spans 12 amino acids. CDR1 and CDR2 from the germline V gene are MDHEN and SYDVKM. DNA of the CDR3: TGTGCCAGCAGTTTCGGACAGCACCCCCAGCATTTT. Residues: CASSFGQHPQHF.

The CDR3 DNA sequence: TGTGCCAGTGGAAACACTGAAGCTTTCTTT. This translates into CASGNTEAFF. This chain links TRBV19 with TRBJ1-1; no clear D gene. The CDR3 has 10 amino acids. V was trimmed by 8 bases and J by 2 bases, leaving 3 bases between them. Germline CDR1 is LNHDA and CDR2 is SQIVND (reference sequence).

The J gene is TRBJ2-1, the V gene TRBV6-5; 9 positions match TRBD2. The CDR3 totals 15 residues. V was clipped by 5 bases and J by 9 bases; unmatched bases: 11. CDR1 is MNHEY, CDR2 SVGAGI, per germline. This CDR3 is CASSLTGTSRGEQFF. Written as DNA, the CDR3 is TGTGCCAGCAGTCTCACCGGGACTAGCCGCGGTGAGCAGTTCTTC.

The gene calls are TRBV4-1 and TRBJ2-1; 11 nucleotides agree with TRBD2. The CDR3 loop spans 17 amino acids. J was trimmed by 8 bases and V by 0 bases; bases with no gene match: 9. Germline assignment: CDR1 MGHRA and CDR2 YSYEKL. CDR3: CASSQDGHSGRGDEQFF. The DNA of the CDR3 is TGCGCCAGCAGCCAAGATGGGCATAGCGGGAGGGGGGATGAGCAGTTCTTC.

The genes are TRBV7-6 and TRBJ2-5; 14 bases are a match to TRBD2. The V gene end was trimmed by 5 bases and the J gene end by 4 bases; junction bases not matched to a gene: 15. Germline V gene lookup returns CDR1 SGHVS and CDR2 FNYEAQ. The CDR3 consists of 19 residues. The CDR3 spells CASSPSAGTSGSDPETQYF. CDR3 coding DNA: TGTGCCAGCAGCCCATCGGCCGGGACTAGCGGGAGCGACCCAGAGACCCAGTACTTC.

V and J are TRBV28 and TRBJ1-3; TRBD1 is a possible D gene (6 bases). The CDR3 consists of 13 residues. The V end was cut by 2 bases, the J end by 4 bases, with 6 bases between. The V gene's germline CDR1 is MDHEN and CDR2 SYDVKM. CDR3 in DNA: TGTGCCAGCAGTTTAACAGGGGGAAACACCATATATTTT. Translating it yields CASSLTGGNTIYF.

The chain is built from TRBV19 and TRBJ1-5; 7 nucleotides align to TRBD1. Germline CDR1 and CDR2: LNHDA and SQIVND (reference sequence). This CDR3 spans 15 amino acids. Trimming removed 3 bases from V and 2 bases from J; junction bases left unmatched: 4. CDR3 in amino acids: CASSIFRGGNQPQHF. The CDR3 DNA sequence: TGTGCCAGTAGTATCTTCAGGGGGGGCAATCAGCCCCAGCATTTT.

The rearrangement joins TRBV2 to TRBJ1-2, with 9 bases fitting TRBD1. The CDR3 loop spans 14 amino acids. The V gene's germline CDR1 is SNHLY and CDR2 FYNNEI. J was trimmed by 5 bases and V by 2 bases; bases with no gene match: 3. The CDR3: CASSESGTGYGYTF. DNA for the CDR3: TGTGCCAGCAGTGAATCGGGGACAGGGTATGGCTACACCTTC.

The rearrangement uses TRBV21-1 and TRBJ1-1; TRBD1 is the table's D call and was not checked against the DNA. TRBV21-1 is marked as a pseudogene. The CDR3 is 14 residues long. In nucleotides, the CDR3 is TGTGCCAGCAGCAACCGGGACAGGGGTACTGAAGCTTTCTTT. It codes for CASSNRDRGTEAFF.

This sequence joins TRBV7-2 and TRBJ2-4; D is possibly TRBD1 (6 bases). There are 14 residues in the CDR3. V was shortened by 5 bases and J by 11 bases, with 19 bases between the two germline ends. Per the germline V gene, CDR1 is SGHTA and CDR2 is FQGNSA. CDR3 region: CASSTGTSGTFQYF. The CDR3 nucleotides read TGTGCCAGCAGCACCGGGACGTCGGGGACATTTCAGTACTTC.

In regard to this clone: Other DNA sequences from this sample encode an identical CDR3 as well. The chain is built from TRBV7-2 and TRBJ2-1, with D unclear. V shed 0 bases and J shed 9 bases, with 3 bases lying between them. This CDR3 region has 11 residues. Germline lookup yields CDR1 SGHTA and CDR2 FQGNSA. The CDR3 loop is CASSLALEQFF. In nucleotides, the CDR3 is TGTGCCAGCAGCTTAGCTCTTGAGCAGTTCTTC.

The chain carries TRBV18 and TRBJ1-5; a possible D gene is TRBD1 (6 bases). V lost 2 bases and J 0 bases, leaving 14 bases between the germline ends. Looked up from germline, CDR1 is KGHSH and CDR2 is LQKENI. CDR3 length equals 17 residues. The CDR3 here is CASSPLAGVNSNQPQHF. Written as DNA, the CDR3 is TGTGCCAGCTCACCATTAGCAGGGGTAAATAGCAATCAGCCCCAGCATTTT.

This chain connects TRBV30 to TRBJ2-3, with TRBD1 matching over 7 bases. J gave up 1 base and V 4 bases, and 5 bases lay outside the gene matches. From germline, CDR1 is GTSNPN and CDR2 SVGIG (reference sequence). This CDR3 is built from 14 residues. CDR3 DNA: TGTGCCTGGATGGTTGGGACAGGCACAGATACGCAGTATTTT. It translates to CAWMVGTGTDTQYF.

The chain has TRBV7-3 and TRBJ2-1; maybe TRBD2 (5 bases). The V gene lost 1 base and the J gene lost 8 bases, with 9 bases spanning the gap. CDR1 and CDR2 from the germline V gene are SGHTA and FQGTGA. This CDR3 has 13 residues. The CDR3 region has the DNA TGTGCCAGCAGCTTAATGAGGGCCCATGAGCAGTTCTTC. Its translation: CASSLMRAHEQFF.

The chain couples TRBV29-1 to TRBJ1-2; no definite D call. The germline V gene has CDR1 SQVTM and CDR2 ANQGSEA. V shed 0 bases and J shed 8 bases, with 10 bases lying between them. The CDR3 length is 12 residues. CDR3 DNA sequence: TGCAGCGTTGAAGATAGGAATGAAGGCTACACCTTC. It is translated as CSVEDRNEGYTF. The variable domain in full, with the rest retrieved from reference TRBV29-1 and TRBJ1-2, is SAVISQKPSRDICQRGTSLTIQCQVDSQVTMMFWYRQQPGQSLTLIATANQGSEATYESGFVIDKFPISRPNLTFSTLTVSNMSPEDSSIYLCSVEDRNEGYTFGSGTRLTVV.

The rearrangement links TRBV19 to TRBJ2-3; D unresolved. CDR3 size: 14 residues. Germline CDR1 is LNHDA and CDR2 is SQIVND (reference sequence). V lost 3 bases and J lost 3, with 10 bases in between. The CDR3 DNA follows: TGTGCCAGTAGTATCTTGGAGTCAACAGATACGCAGTATTTT. This translates into CASSILESTDTQYF.

This clone was seen a single time. This chain connects TRBV6-5 to TRBJ2-1, with 10 bases that match TRBD2. The CDR3 extends over 14 amino acids. CDR1 is MNHEY and CDR2 is SVGAGI in the germline V gene. The V and J ends lost 7 bases and 12 bases, in that order; junction bases with no gene match: 12. The CDR3 nucleotides read TGTGCCAGCACTCGAGCGGGAGGGCCTTTAGTGCAGTTCTTC. It codes for CASTRAGGPLVQFF.